Listed below are T cell receptor beta chains from one sample, sequenced in a study of blood T cell repertoires in COVID-19. Sequencing used immunoSEQ multiplex PCR; TCRdb keeps in-frame clones, though not all of them. The sample has about 100,000 clones; roughly 80% are singletons. The sample was peripheral blood. These receptor sequences come from a man aged 50 to 59 with active or convalescent COVID-19. CDR3s include the opening cysteine and the closing phenylalanine or tryptophan. The D gene is left open where the match is weak. Some rows mark clone size as missing; the rest say once, few, many or name a class of expanded clone.

clone size: .
D gene: TRBD1
V gene: TRBV30
J gene: TRBJ1-2
CDR3 protein: CAWRGQEGNYGYTF
CDR3 DNA: TGTGCCTGGAGGGGACAGGAGGGAAACTATGGCTACACCTTC

clone size: .
D gene: .
V gene: TRBV3-1/TRBV3-2
J gene: TRBJ1-6
CDR3 protein: CASSQAAARDSPLHF
CDR3 DNA: TGTGCCAGCAGCCAAGCGGCGGCTCGGGATTCACCCCTCCACTTT

clone size: once
D gene: .
V gene: TRBV11-3
J gene: TRBJ2-1
CDR3 protein: CASSLDFSSYNEQFF
CDR3 DNA: TGTGCCAGCAGCTTAGATTTTAGCTCCTACAATGAGCAGTTCTTC

clone size: .
D gene: .
V gene: TRBV6-6
J gene: TRBJ2-1
CDR3 protein: CASSQNSRGEQFF
CDR3 DNA: TGTGCCAGCAGCCAAAATAGCAGGGGTGAGCAGTTCTTC

clone size: once
D gene: .
V gene: TRBV29-1
J gene: TRBJ1-2
CDR3 protein: CSVERSEGGYGYTF
CDR3 DNA: TGCAGCGTTGAACGGTCGGAGGGGGGGTATGGCTACACCTTC

clone size: .
D gene: TRBD2
V gene: TRBV27
J gene: TRBJ2-1
CDR3 protein: CASSSGLAGGFDEQFF
CDR3 DNA: TGTGCCAGCAGTTCCGGACTAGCGGGAGGTTTCGATGAGCAGTTCTTC

clone size: .
D gene: .
V gene: TRBV18
J gene: TRBJ1-3
CDR3 protein: CASSPLQGWGNTIYF
CDR3 DNA: TGTGCCAGCTCACCTCTACAGGGATGGGGGAACACCATATATTTT

clone size: .
D gene: .
V gene: TRBV18
J gene: TRBJ1-5
CDR3 protein: CASSTPGGPQHF
CDR3 DNA: TGTGCCAGCTCAACCCCCGGGGGGCCCCAGCATTTT

clone size: once
D gene: .
V gene: TRBV3-1/TRBV3-2
J gene: TRBJ1-1
CDR3 protein: CASSHVEGWAFF
CDR3 DNA: TGTGCCAGCAGCCATGTAGAGGGTTGGGCTTTCTTT

clone size: .
D gene: .
V gene: TRBV7-9
J gene: TRBJ1-3
CDR3 protein: CASSPNTGSGNTIYF
CDR3 DNA: TGTGCCAGCAGCCCGAATACAGGCTCTGGAAACACCATATATTTT

clone size: .
D gene: TRBD1
V gene: TRBV9
J gene: TRBJ1-4
CDR3 protein: CASSMGQGGDEKLFF
CDR3 DNA: TGTGCCAGCAGCATGGGACAGGGGGGAGATGAAAAACTGTTTTTT

clone size: .
D gene: TRBD1
V gene: TRBV19
J gene: TRBJ1-1
CDR3 protein: CASSIIGQGTEAFF
CDR3 DNA: TGTGCCAGTAGTATAATCGGACAGGGCACTGAAGCTTTCTTT

clone size: .
D gene: TRBD2
V gene: TRBV14
J gene: TRBJ2-1
CDR3 protein: CASSSNFKTSGSTYNEQFF
CDR3 DNA: TGTGCCAGCAGCTCCAATTTCAAGACTAGCGGGAGCACCTACAATGAGCAGTTCTTC

clone size: .
D gene: .
V gene: TRBV12-3/TRBV12-4
J gene: TRBJ1-2
CDR3 protein: CASSTGSNYGYTF
CDR3 DNA: TGTGCCAGTTCGACAGGATCTAACTATGGCTACACCTTC

clone size: few
D gene: TRBD1
V gene: TRBV11-2
J gene: TRBJ1-2
CDR3 protein: CASSSSAGTGEGYTF
CDR3 DNA: TGTGCCAGCAGCTCGTCTGCGGGGACAGGGGAAGGCTACACCTTC

clone size: .
D gene: .
V gene: TRBV9
J gene: TRBJ1-1
CDR3 protein: CASSVGGLSGTEAFF
CDR3 DNA: TGTGCCAGCAGCGTGGGGGGGCTATCGGGAACTGAAGCTTTCTTT